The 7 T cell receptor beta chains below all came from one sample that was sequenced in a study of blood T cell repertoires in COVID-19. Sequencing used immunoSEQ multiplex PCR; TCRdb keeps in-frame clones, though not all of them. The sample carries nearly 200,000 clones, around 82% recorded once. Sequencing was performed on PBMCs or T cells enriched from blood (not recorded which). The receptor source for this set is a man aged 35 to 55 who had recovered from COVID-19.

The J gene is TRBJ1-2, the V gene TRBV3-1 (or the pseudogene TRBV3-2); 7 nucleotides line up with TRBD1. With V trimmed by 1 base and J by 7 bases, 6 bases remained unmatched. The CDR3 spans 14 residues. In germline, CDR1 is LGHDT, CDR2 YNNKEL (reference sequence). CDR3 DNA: TGTGCCAGCAGCCAAGGGGGAACAGGGGCTGGCTACACCTTC. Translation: CASSQGGTGAGYTF.

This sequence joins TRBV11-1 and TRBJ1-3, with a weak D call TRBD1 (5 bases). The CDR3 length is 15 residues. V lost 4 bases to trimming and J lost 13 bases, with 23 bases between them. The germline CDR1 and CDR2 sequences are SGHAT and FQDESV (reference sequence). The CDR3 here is CASSWSQDILSRIYF. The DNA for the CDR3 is TGTGCCAGCAGCTGGAGTCAGGACATACTCTCAAGGATATATTTT.

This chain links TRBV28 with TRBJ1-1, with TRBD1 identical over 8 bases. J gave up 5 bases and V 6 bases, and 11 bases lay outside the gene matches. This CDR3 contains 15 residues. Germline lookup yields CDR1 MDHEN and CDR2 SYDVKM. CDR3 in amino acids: CASRSTGAPGTEAFF. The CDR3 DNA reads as TGTGCCAGCAGGTCGACAGGGGCCCCGGGGACTGAAGCTTTCTTT.

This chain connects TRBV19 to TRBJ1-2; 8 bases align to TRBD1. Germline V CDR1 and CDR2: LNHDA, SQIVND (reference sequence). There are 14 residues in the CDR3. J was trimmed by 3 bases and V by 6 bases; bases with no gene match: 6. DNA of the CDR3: TGTGCCAGTAGCTGGACAGGGAGTTACTATGGCTACACCTTC. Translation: CASSWTGSYYGYTF. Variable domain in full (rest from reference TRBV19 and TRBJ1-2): DGGITQSPKYLFRKEGQNVTLSCEQNLNHDAMYWYRQDPGQGLRLIYYSQIVNDFQKGDIAEGYSVSREKKESFPLTVTSAQKNPTAFYLCASSWTGSYYGYTFGSGTRLTVV.

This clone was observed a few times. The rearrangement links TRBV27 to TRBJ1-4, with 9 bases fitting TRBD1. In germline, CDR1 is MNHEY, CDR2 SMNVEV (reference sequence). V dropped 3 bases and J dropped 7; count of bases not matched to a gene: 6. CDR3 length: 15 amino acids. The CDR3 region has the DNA TGTGCCAGCAGTTTTTCAACAGGGGGCCGTGAAAAACTGTTTTTT. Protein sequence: CASSFSTGGREKLFF.

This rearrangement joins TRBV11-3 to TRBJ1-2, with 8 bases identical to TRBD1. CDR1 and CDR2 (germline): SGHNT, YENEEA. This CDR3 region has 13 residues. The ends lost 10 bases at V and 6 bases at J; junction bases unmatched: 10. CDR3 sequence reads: CAIVPQGADGYTF. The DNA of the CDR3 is TGTGCCATCGTACCCCAGGGGGCCGATGGCTACACCTTC.

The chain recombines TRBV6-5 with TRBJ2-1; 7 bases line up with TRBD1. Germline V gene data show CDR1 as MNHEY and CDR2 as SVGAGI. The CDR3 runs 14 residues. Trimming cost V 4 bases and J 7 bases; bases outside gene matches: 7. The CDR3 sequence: CASSSKRGPNEQFF. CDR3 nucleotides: TGTGCCAGCAGTTCCAAGAGGGGGCCGAATGAGCAGTTCTTC.